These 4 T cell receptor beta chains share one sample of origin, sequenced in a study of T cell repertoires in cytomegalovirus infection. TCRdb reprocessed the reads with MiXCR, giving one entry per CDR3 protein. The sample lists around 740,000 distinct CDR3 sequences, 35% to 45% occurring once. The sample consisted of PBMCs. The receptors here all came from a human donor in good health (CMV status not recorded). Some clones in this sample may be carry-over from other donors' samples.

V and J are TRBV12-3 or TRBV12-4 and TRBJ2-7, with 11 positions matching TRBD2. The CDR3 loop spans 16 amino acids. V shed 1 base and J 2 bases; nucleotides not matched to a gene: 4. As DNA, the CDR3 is TGTGCCAGCAGTTTAGGGGGACTAGCGGATACCTACGAGCAGTACTTC. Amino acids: CASSLGGLADTYEQYF.

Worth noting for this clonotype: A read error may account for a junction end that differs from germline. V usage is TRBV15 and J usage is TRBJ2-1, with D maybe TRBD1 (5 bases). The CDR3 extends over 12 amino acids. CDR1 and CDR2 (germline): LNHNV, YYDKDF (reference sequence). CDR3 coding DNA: TGTGCCACCGGCAGGGTCGACAATGAGCAGTTCTTC. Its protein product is CATGRVDNEQFF. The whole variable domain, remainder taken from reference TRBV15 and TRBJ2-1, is DAMVIQNPRYQVTQFGKPVTLSCSQTLNHNVMYWYQQKSSQAPKLLFHYYDKDFNNEADTPDNFQSRRPNTSFCFLDIRSPGLGDTAMYLCATGRVDNEQFFGPGTRLTVL.

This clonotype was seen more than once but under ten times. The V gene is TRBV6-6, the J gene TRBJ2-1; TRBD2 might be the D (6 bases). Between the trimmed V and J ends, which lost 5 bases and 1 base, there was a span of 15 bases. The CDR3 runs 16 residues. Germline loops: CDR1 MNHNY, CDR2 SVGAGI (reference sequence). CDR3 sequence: CASSGDGGRSYNEQFF. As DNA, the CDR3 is TGTGCCAGCAGTGGCGACGGGGGACGGTCCTACAATGAGCAGTTCTTC.

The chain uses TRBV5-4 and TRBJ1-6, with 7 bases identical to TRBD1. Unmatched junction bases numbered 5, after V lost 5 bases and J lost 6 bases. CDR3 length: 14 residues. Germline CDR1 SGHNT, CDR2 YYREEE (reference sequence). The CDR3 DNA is TGTGCCAGCAGAGAAACAGGGGTTAATTCACCCCTCCACTTT. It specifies CASRETGVNSPLHF.